The rows below give T cell receptor beta chains drawn from one sample of a study of long-term antiretroviral therapy in people with HIV. The assay was immunoSEQ multiplex PCR, and TCRdb's table has in-frame clones only and misses some. This table has about 42,000 clones, about nine tenths appearing once. The sample in question was unsorted PBMCs, obtained 0.1 years before starting antiretroviral therapy. All receptors derive from a woman aged 45-59 years with HIV. The conserved cysteine and the conserved F or W are not part of the CDR3 here.

j_gene,v_gene,CDR3aa
TRBJ2-5,TRBV7-3,ASSRGGGGRETQY
TRBJ2-5,TRBV6-5,ASSYSGLSFQETQY
TRBJ2-4,TRBV5-8,ASGDFWNTGVNIQY
TRBJ2-1,TRBV5-1,ASSLEPSNEQF
TRBJ2-4,TRBV5-4,ASSFSGSIAKNIQY
TRBJ2-1,TRBV7-9,ASSSLTIAEYNEQF
TRBJ1-3,TRBV7-6,ASSSDRAFSSTIY
TRBJ2-1,TRBV9,ASSGYPEGGADEQF
TRBJ2-1,TRBV7-9,ASSPRLAGESNEQF
TRBJ1-2,TRBV10-3,AISESGDGYGYT
TRBJ2-1,TRBV4-1,ASSQELGRGGQF
TRBJ2-7,TRBV18,ASSPSASYEQY
TRBJ1-1,TRBV10-1,ASSESGTGEVTEAF
TRBJ1-5,TRBV18,ASSPDRGGNQPQH
TRBJ1-1,TRBV19,ASSITGVDTEAF
TRBJ2-5,TRBV9,ASSATGGQETQY
TRBJ1-2,TRBV20-1,SALRTGGYT
TRBJ1-2,TRBV30,AWSVRNYGYT
TRBJ1-5,TRBV6-4,ASSRGGRTQPQH
TRBJ1-1,TRBV6-5,ASSYGTGGSTEAF
TRBJ1-6,TRBV14,ASSQDSGRNSPLH
TRBJ2-7,TRBV10-3,AISESPLRELDYEQY
TRBJ2-2,TRBV5-5,ASSLALTGANTGELF
TRBJ2-3,TRBV7-3,ASSFLSDTQY
TRBJ2-2,TRBV9,ASSVAPGAAGTGELF
TRBJ1-1,TRBV7-8,ASSLGQGPGTEAF
TRBJ2-3,TRBV11-1,ASSLHPRTGRTDTQY
TRBJ2-2,TRBV5-1,ASSLFGTGELF
TRBJ2-7,TRBV5-4,ASSFSGGSYEQY
TRBJ1-6,TRBV9,ASSPRADNSPLH
TRBJ2-5,TRBV5-6,ASSLATGKETQY
TRBJ2-4,TRBV4-1,ASSREEGGANIQY
TRBJ1-3,TRBV7-3,ASSLGDSGNTIY
TRBJ1-1,TRBV6-5,ASSEAGMNTEAF
TRBJ2-1,TRBV13,ASSLGGGATRGGEQF
TRBJ2-6,TRBV5-3,ARSLGARGYSGANVLT
TRBJ1-2,TRBV9,ASSGIEQGSYGYT
TRBJ2-1,TRBV2,ASPERGAYNEQF
TRBJ1-1,TRBV9,ASSSGPGGAVNTEAF
TRBJ2-7,TRBV30,AWSVQSDSYEQY
TRBJ1-5,TRBV7-9,ASRIGEGPDQPQH
TRBJ2-7,TRBV30,AFGGAYEQY
TRBJ1-2,TRBV19,ASSIGEGVKKGYT
TRBJ2-3,TRBV15,ATSSPRGERRAHTQY
TRBJ1-5,TRBV6-6,ASSAQPQH
TRBJ1-1,TRBV18,ASSPRPAGMNTEAF